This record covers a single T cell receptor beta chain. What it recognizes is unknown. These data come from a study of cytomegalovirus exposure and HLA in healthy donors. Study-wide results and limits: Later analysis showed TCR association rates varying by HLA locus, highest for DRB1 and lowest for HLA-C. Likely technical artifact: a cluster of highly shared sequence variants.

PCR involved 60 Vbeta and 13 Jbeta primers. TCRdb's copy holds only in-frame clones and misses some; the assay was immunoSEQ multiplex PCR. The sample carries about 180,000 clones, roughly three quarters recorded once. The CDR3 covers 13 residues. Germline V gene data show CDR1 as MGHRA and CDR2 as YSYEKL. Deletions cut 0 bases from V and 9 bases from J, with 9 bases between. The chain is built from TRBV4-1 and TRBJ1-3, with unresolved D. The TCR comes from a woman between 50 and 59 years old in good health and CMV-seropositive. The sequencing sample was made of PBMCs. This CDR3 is CASSQDLGRTIYF. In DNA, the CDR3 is TGCGCCAGCAGCCAAGATCTTGGGCGCACCATATATTTT.